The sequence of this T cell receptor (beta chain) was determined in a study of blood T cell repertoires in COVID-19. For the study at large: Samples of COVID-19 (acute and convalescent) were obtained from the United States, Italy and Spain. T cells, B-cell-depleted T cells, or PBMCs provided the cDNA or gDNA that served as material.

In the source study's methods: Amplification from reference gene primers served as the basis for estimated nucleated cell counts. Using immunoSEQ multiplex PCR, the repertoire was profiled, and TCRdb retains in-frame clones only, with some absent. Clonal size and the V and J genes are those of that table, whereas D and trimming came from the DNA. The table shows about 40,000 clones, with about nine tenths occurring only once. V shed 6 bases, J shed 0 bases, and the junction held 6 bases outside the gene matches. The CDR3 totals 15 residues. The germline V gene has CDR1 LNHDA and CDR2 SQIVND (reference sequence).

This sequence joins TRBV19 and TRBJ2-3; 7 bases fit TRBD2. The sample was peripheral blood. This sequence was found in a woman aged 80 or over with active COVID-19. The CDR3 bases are TGTGCCAGTAGCTCGGGCGGGGGAAGCACAGATACGCAGTATTTT. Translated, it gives CASSSGGGSTDTQYF.